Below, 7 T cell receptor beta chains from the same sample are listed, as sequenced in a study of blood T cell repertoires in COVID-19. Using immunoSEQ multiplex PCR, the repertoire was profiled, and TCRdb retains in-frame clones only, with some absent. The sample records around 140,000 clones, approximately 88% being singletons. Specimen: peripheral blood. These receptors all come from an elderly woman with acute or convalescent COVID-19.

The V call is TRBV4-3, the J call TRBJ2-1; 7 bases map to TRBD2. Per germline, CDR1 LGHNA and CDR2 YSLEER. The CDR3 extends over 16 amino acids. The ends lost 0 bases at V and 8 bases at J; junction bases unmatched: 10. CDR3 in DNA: TGCGCCAGCAGCCAAGACGCCTCGGGAGGTGCCGATGAGCAGTTCTTC. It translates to CASSQDASGGADEQFF.

The CDR3 sequence is CASSHDDSSYGYTF. The CDR3 coding sequence is TGTGCCAGCAGCCATGATGACAGCAGCTATGGCTACACCTTC. V is TRBV3-1 (or the pseudogene TRBV3-2) and J is TRBJ1-2; maybe TRBD1 (5 bases). Germline V gene data show CDR1 as LGHDT and CDR2 as YNNKEL (reference sequence). The length of the CDR3 is 14 residues. Trimming left V 3 bases short and J 4 bases short, with 12 bases between.

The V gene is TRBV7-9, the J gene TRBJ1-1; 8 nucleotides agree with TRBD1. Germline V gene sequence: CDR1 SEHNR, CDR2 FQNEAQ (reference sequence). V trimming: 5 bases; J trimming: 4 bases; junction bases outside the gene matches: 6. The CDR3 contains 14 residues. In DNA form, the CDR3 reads TGTGCCAGCAGCCCAGGGGGCCGGGGCACTGAAGCTTTCTTT. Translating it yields CASSPGGRGTEAFF.

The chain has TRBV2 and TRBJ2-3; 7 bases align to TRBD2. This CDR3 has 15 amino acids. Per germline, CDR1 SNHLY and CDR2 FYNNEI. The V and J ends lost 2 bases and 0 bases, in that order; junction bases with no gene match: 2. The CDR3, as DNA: TGTGCCAGCAGTGAATCGCGGGGGAGCACAGATACGCAGTATTTT. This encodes CASSESRGSTDTQYF.

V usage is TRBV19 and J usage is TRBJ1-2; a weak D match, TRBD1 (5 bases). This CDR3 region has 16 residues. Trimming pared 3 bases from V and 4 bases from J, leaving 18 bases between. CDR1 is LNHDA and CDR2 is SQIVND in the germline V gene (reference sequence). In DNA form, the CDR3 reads TGTGCCAGTAGTATCTTCGGGGACTTAGGTGGCTATGGCTACACCTTC. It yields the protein CASSIFGDLGGYGYTF. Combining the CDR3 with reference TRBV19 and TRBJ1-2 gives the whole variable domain DGGITQSPKYLFRKEGQNVTLSCEQNLNHDAMYWYRQDPGQGLRLIYYSQIVNDFQKGDIAEGYSVSREKKESFPLTVTSAQKNPTAFYLCASSIFGDLGGYGYTFGSGTRLTVV.

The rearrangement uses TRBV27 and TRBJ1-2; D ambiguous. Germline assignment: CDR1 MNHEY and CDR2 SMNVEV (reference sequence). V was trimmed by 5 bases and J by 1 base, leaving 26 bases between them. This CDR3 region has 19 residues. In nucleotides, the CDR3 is TGTGCCAGCAGTCCAACATACCTCGGTCTAGGCCCGCTTAACTATGGCTACACCTTC. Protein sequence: CASSPTYLGLGPLNYGYTF.

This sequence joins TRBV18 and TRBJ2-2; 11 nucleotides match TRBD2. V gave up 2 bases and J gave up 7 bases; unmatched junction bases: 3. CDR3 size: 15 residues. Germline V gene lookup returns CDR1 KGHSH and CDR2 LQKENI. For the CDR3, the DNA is TGTGCCAGCTCACCAGCCGGGACTAGCGGCGGGGAGCTGTTTTTT. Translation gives CASSPAGTSGGELFF. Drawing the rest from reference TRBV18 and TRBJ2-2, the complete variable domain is NAGVMQNPRHLVRRRGQEARLRCSPMKGHSHVYWYRQLPEEGLKFMVYLQKENIIDESGMPKERFSAEFPKEGPSILRIQQVVRGDSAAYFCASSPAGTSGGELFFGEGSRLTVL.